A selection of T cell receptor beta chains follows, all from one sample in a study of vaccination effects on CD4 cells after COVID-19. For these TCRs, the target antigens are not known. Assay used: immunoSEQ multiplex PCR; TCRdb lists only in-frame clones, some missing. Of 50,000 or so clones listed, around three quarters are singletons. The sequencing here drew on CD4+ T cells from PBMCs cultured without peptide, taken after COVID-19 vaccination. The receptors come from a human donor who had a prior SARS-CoV-2 infection. The CDR3 runs from the conserved cysteine through the conserved F or W. The D gene is left open where the match is weak. Where a row states a size, it is once, few, many or the class of an expanded clone; other rows omit it.

CDR3 length	V gene	J gene	D gene	clone size	CDR3 protein	CDR3 DNA
14	TRBV6-6	TRBJ2-1	TRBD2	NA	CASLAVAPYYEQFF	TGTGCCAGCCTAGCGGTCGCTCCCTATTATGAGCAGTTCTTC
14	TRBV9	TRBJ1-1	TRBD1	few	CASSVDHTGAEAFF	TGTGCCAGCAGCGTGGACCATACAGGGGCTGAAGCTTTCTTT
14	TRBV28	TRBJ2-5	NA	NA	CASSSPQLRETQYF	TGTGCCAGCAGTTCCCCACAGCTCCGAGAGACCCAGTACTTC
16	TRBV7-2	TRBJ1-5	TRBD1	NA	CASSLQGVYSNQPQHF	TGTGCCAGCAGCTTACAGGGGGTGTATAGCAATCAGCCCCAGCATTTT
12	TRBV20-1	TRBJ2-2	NA	once	CSAGVYTGELFF	TGCAGTGCTGGTGTTTACACCGGGGAGCTGTTTTTT
15	TRBV4-1	TRBJ2-7	NA	NA	CASSQDWQEGREQYF	TGCGCCAGCAGCCAAGATTGGCAGGAGGGGAGAGAGCAGTACTTC
14	TRBV6-5	TRBJ1-2	NA	NA	CASRTTGNNYGYTF	TGTGCCAGCAGGACTACCGGGAATAACTATGGCTACACCTTC
16	TRBV10-3	TRBJ1-2	TRBD1	NA	CAISESIVRGTDGYTF	TGTGCCATCAGTGAGTCGATTGTCAGGGGGACGGATGGCTACACCTTC
16	TRBV5-4	TRBJ2-3	TRBD2	few	CASSQAGRAITDTQYF	TGTGCCAGCAGCCAAGCGGGGCGGGCTATCACAGATACGCAGTATTTT
12	TRBV18	TRBJ1-2	NA	few	CASSAAAGGYTF	TGTGCCAGCTCCGCGGCGGCGGGGGGCTACACCTTC
15	TRBV3-1/TRBV3-2	TRBJ1-2	NA	NA	CASSQESGGHYGYTF	TGTGCCAGCAGCCAAGAAAGCGGGGGACACTATGGCTACACCTTC
13	TRBV6-5	TRBJ1-5	NA	NA	CASRVDRNQPQHF	TGTGCCAGCAGGGTCGATCGGAATCAGCCCCAGCATTTT
14	TRBV11-2	TRBJ2-7	NA	NA	CASSFGMVAREQYF	TGTGCCAGCAGCTTTGGGATGGTCGCGCGTGAGCAGTACTTC
16	TRBV30	TRBJ1-6	NA	NA	CAWRVTGSSYNSPLHF	TGTGCCTGGAGGGTCACAGGGAGCTCCTATAATTCACCCCTCCACTTT
13	TRBV7-3	TRBJ1-3	NA	NA	CASSTGRGNTIYF	TGTGCCAGCAGTACAGGGAGAGGAAACACCATATATTTT
17	TRBV5-1	TRBJ2-7	TRBD2	NA	CASSLGLAGGVSYEQYF	TGCGCCAGCAGCTTGGGGCTAGCGGGGGGCGTAAGTTACGAGCAGTACTTC
17	TRBV4-1	TRBJ2-7	TRBD1	few	CASSRLQSGQGSYEQYF	TGCGCCAGCAGCCGGCTCCAGTCGGGACAGGGGTCCTACGAGCAGTACTTC
11	TRBV2	TRBJ2-4	NA	NA	CASSQGNIQYF	TGTGCCAGCAGCCAAGGGAACATTCAGTACTTC
14	TRBV7-9	TRBJ1-4	NA	NA	CASSPQVGGEKLFF	TGTGCCAGCAGCCCCCAGGTGGGAGGTGAAAAACTGTTTTTT
14	TRBV6-5	TRBJ2-3	NA	NA	CASSYGVLTDTQYF	TGTGCCAGCAGTTACGGCGTACTCACAGATACGCAGTATTTT